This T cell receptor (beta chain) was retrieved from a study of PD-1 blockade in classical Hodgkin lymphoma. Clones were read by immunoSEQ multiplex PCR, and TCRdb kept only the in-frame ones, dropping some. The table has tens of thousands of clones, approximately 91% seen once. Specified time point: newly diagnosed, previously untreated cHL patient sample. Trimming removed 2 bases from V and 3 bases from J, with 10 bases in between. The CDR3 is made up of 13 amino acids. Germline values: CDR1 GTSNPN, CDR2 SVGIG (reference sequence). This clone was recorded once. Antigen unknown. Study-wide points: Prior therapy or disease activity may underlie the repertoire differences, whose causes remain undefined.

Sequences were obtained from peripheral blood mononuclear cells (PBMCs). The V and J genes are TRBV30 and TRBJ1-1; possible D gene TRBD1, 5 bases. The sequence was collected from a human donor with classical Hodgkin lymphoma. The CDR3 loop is CAWSFDSYTEAFF. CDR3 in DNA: TGTGCCTGGAGTTTCGACAGTTACACTGAAGCTTTCTTT.